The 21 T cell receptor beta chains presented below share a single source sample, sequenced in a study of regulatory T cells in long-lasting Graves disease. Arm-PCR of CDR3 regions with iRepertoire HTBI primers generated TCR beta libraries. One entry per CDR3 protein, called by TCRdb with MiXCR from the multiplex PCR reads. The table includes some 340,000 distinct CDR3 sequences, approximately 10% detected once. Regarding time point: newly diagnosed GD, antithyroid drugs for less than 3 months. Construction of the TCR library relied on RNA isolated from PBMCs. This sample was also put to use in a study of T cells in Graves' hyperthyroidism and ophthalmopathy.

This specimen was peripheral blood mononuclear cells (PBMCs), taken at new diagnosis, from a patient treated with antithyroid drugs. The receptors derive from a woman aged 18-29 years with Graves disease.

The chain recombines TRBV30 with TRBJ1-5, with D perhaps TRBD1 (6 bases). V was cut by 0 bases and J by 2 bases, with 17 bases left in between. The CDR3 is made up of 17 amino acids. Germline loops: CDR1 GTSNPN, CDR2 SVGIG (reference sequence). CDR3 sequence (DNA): TGTGCCTGGAGTGTAAGAGGGGGGGGAATCGGCAATCAGCCCCAGCATTTT. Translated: CAWSVRGGGIGNQPQHF.

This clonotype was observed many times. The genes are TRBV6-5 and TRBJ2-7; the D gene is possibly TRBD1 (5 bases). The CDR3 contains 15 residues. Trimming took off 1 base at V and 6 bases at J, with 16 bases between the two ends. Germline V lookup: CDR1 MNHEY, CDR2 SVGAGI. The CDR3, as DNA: TGTGCCAGCAGTTACTACCCAGGGCGAGCCCTCGAGCAGTACTTC. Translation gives CASSYYPGRALEQYF.

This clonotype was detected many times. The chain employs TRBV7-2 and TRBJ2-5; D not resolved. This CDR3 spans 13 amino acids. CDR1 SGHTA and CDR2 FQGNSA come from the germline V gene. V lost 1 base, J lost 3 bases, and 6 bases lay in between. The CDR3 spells CASSLVREETQYF. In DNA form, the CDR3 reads TGTGCCAGCAGCTTAGTCAGAGAAGAGACCCAGTACTTC.

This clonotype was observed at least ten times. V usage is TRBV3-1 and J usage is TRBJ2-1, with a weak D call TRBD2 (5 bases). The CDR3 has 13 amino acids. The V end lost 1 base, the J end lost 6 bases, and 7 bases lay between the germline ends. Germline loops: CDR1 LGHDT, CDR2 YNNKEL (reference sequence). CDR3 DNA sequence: TGTGCCAGCAGCCAAGTCGAGGGCAATGAGCAGTTCTTC. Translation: CASSQVEGNEQFF.

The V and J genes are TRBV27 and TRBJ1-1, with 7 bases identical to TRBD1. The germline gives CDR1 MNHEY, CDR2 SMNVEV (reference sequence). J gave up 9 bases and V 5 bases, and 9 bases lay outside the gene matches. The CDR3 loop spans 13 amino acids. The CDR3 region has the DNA TGTGCCAGCAGTCCCCTCGGACAGGCCCAAGCTTTCTTT. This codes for CASSPLGQAQAFF.

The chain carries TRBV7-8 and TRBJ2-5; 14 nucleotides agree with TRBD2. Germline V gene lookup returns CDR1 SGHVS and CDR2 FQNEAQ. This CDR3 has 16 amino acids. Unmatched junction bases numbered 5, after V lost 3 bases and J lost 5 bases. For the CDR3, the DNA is TGTGCCAGCAGCTTGACTAGCGGGAGGGCCGGTGAGACCCAGTACTTC. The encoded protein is CASSLTSGRAGETQYF.

The CDR3 loop is CSVASRGAGYGYTF. CDR3 nucleotide sequence: TGCAGCGTTGCCTCCCGGGGGGCTGGGTATGGCTACACCTTC. This sequence joins TRBV29-1 and TRBJ1-2; tentatively, D is TRBD1 (6 bases). The CDR3 is 14 residues long. Germline-derived CDR1 and CDR2 are SQVTM and ANQGSEA. Between the trimmed V and J ends, which lost 4 bases and 5 bases, there was a span of 17 bases.

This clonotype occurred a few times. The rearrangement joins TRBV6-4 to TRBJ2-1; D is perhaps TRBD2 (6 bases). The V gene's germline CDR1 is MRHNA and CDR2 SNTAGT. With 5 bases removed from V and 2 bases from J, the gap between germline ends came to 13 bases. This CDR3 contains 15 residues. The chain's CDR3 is CASSTLAGPYNEQFF. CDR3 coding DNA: TGTGCCAGCAGTACCCTGGCGGGGCCCTACAATGAGCAGTTCTTC.

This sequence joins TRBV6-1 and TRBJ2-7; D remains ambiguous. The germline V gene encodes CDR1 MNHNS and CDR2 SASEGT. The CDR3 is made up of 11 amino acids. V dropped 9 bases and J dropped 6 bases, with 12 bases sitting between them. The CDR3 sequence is CARKRTVEQYV. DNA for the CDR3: TGTGCCAGAAAAAGGACGGTCGAGCAGTACGTC.

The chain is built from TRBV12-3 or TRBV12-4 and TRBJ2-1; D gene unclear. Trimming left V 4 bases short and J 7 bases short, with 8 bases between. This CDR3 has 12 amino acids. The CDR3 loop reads CASSSSRNEQFF. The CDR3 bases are TGTGCCAGCAGTTCATCGAGGAATGAGCAGTTCTTC.

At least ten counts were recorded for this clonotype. The CDR3 here is CASSSGSASGDEQFF. CDR3 DNA: TGTGCCAGCTCTAGCGGGAGTGCCAGTGGGGATGAGCAGTTCTTC. V gene TRBV28 combines with J gene TRBJ2-1; 10 nucleotides agree with TRBD2. This CDR3 has 15 amino acids. Germline trimming cut 8 bases from V and 8 bases from J; bases unmatched to any gene: 12. The germline V gene has CDR1 MDHEN and CDR2 SYDVKM.

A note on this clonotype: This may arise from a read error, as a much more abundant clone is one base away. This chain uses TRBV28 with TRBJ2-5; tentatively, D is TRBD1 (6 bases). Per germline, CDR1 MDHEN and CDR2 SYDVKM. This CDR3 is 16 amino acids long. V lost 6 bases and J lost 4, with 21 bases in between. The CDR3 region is CASRQGQSIVIETQYF. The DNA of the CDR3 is TGTGCCAGCAGACAAGGACAGAGCATTGTTATAGAGACCCAGTACTTC.

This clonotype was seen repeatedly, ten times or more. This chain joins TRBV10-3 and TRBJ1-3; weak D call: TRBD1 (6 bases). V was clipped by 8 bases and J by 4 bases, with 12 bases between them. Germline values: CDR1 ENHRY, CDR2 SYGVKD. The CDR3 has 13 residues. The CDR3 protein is CAIQGTGGNTIYF. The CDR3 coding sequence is TGTGCCATCCAGGGGACGGGGGGAAACACCATATATTTT.

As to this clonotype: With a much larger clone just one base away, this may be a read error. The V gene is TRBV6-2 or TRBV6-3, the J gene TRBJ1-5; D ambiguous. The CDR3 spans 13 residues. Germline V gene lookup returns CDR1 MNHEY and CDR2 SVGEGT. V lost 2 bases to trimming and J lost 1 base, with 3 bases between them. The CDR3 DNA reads TGTGCCAGCAGTTACGAAAGCAATCAGCCCCAGCATTTT. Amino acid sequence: CASSYESNQPQHF.

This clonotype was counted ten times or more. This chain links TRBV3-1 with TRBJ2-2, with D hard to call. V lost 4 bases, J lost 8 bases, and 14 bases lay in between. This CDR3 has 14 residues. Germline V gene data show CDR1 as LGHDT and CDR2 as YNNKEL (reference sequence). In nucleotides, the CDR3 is TGTGCCAGCAGCCCCTGGCCTGCTTCTGGGGAGCTGTTTTTT. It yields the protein CASSPWPASGELFF.

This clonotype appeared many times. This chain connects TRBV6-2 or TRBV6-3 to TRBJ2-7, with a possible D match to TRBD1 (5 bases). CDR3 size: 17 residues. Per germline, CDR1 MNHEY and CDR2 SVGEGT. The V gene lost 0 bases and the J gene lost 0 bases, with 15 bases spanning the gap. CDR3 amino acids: CASSYSFRTGNSYEQYF. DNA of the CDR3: TGTGCCAGCAGTTACTCTTTCCGCACAGGAAACTCCTACGAGCAGTACTTC.

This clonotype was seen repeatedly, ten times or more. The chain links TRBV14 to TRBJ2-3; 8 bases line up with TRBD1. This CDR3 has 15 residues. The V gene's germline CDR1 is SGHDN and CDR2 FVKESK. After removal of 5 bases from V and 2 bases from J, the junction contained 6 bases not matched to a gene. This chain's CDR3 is CASSSWTGITDTQYF. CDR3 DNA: TGTGCCAGCAGCTCGTGGACAGGGATCACAGATACGCAGTATTTT.

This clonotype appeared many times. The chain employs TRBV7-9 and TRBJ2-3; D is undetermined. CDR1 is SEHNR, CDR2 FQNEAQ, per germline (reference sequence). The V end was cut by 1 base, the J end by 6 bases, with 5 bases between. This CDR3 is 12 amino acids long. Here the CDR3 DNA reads TGTGCCAGCAGCTTAGTTCAGGATACGCAGTATTTT. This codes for CASSLVQDTQYF.

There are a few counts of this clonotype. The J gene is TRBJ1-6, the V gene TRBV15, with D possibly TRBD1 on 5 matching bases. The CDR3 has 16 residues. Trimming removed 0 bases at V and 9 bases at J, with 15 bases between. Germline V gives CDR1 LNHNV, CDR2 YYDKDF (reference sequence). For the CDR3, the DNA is TGTGCCACCAGCAGAGAGCTCAGAAGCGGGGGTTCACCCCTCCACTTT. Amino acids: CATSRELRSGGSPLHF.

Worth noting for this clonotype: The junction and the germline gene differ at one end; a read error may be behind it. CDR3 DNA: TGTGCCAGCAGGTGGAGGGGAAATAGCAGTCAGCCCCAGCATTTT. Translation: CASRWRGNSSQPQHF. This sequence joins TRBV2 and TRBJ1-5; D might be TRBD1 (5 bases). The CDR3 is 15 amino acids. CDR1 SNHLY and CDR2 FYNNEI come from the germline V gene. Looking up the rest from reference TRBV2 and TRBJ1-5 gives the full variable domain: EPEVTQTPSHQVTQMGQEVILRCVPISNHLYFYWYRQILGQKVEFLVSFYNNEISEKSEIFDDQFSVERPDGSNFTLKIRSTKLEDSAMYFCASRWRGNSSQPQHFGDGTRLSIL.

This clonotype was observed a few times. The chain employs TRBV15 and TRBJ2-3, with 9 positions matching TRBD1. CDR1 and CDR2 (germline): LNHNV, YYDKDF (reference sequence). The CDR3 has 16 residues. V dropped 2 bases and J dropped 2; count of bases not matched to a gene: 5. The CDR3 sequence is CATSRRDRALTDTQYF. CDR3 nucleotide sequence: TGTGCCACCAGCAGACGGGACAGGGCCCTCACAGATACGCAGTATTTT.